These T cell receptor beta chains were read from a single sample in a study of T cells expressing NK-cell markers. TCRdb re-called the 5' RACE reads and shows each CDR3 protein once, DNA omitted. The sample has roughly 350,000 distinct CDR3 sequences. Sequencing used blood T cells: a sorted CD56 or NKG2C T cell subset, CD4+ or CD8+ T cells, or bulk PBMC T cells (not recorded which). These receptors all come from a man between 18 and 69 years old in good health. The CDR3 runs from the conserved cysteine through the conserved F or W.

j_gene: TRBJ1-5; v_gene: TRBV3-1; CDR3aa: CASSQGSSRANQPQHF
j_gene: TRBJ2-2; v_gene: TRBV28; CDR3aa: CASIFSLGTGVAGELFF
j_gene: TRBJ1-2; v_gene: TRBV7-3; CDR3aa: CASSLTSGGRGGYTF
j_gene: TRBJ2-5; v_gene: TRBV20-1; CDR3aa: CSARADRAHLETQYF
j_gene: TRBJ2-1; v_gene: TRBV19; CDR3aa: CASSEDRGRGNEQFF
j_gene: TRBJ1-2; v_gene: TRBV20-1; CDR3aa: CSARVRSGYTF
j_gene: TRBJ1-3; v_gene: TRBV10-3; CDR3aa: CAISEDTSGNTIYF
j_gene: TRBJ1-4; v_gene: TRBV12-2; CDR3aa: CASRRDRATEKLFF
j_gene: TRBJ2-7; v_gene: TRBV6-1; CDR3aa: CASSRASGTGTYEQYF
j_gene: TRBJ2-3; v_gene: TRBV20-1; CDR3aa: CSARDGGYTTDTQYF
j_gene: TRBJ2-4; v_gene: TRBV7-9; CDR3aa: CASSPGTGAEREVQYF
j_gene: TRBJ1-1; v_gene: TRBV28; CDR3aa: CASSKRGSFRTEAFF
j_gene: TRBJ2-1; v_gene: TRBV11-1; CDR3aa: CASSFIPGLAGGYLSYNEQFF
j_gene: TRBJ2-6; v_gene: TRBV20-1; CDR3aa: CSARDRREHSGANVLTF
j_gene: TRBJ1-3; v_gene: TRBV7-2; CDR3aa: CASSTHRGSGPGNTIYF
j_gene: TRBJ1-2; v_gene: TRBV12-3/TRBV12-4; CDR3aa: CASSRAGGYGYTF
j_gene: TRBJ2-3; v_gene: TRBV7-3; CDR3aa: CASSRAPGGGTDTQYF
j_gene: TRBJ1-6; v_gene: TRBV28; CDR3aa: CASSKDRPGTFNSPLHF
j_gene: TRBJ1-4; v_gene: TRBV5-1; CDR3aa: CASSPPLGTGSEKLFF
j_gene: TRBJ2-2; v_gene: TRBV7-2; CDR3aa: CASSLGGYGGELFF
j_gene: TRBJ2-7; v_gene: TRBV6-1; CDR3aa: CASSHAPGTAIRSEQYF
j_gene: TRBJ2-6; v_gene: TRBV7-2; CDR3aa: CASSLGSYSGANVLTF
j_gene: TRBJ2-7; v_gene: TRBV29-1; CDR3aa: CSVEVPGAPYEQYF
j_gene: TRBJ2-3; v_gene: TRBV7-9; CDR3aa: CASSFGTVGDTQYF
j_gene: TRBJ2-5; v_gene: TRBV2; CDR3aa: CASKVRSTSPETQYF
j_gene: TRBJ2-5; v_gene: TRBV29-1; CDR3aa: CSVEEGRAQETQYF
j_gene: TRBJ2-3; v_gene: TRBV20-1; CDR3aa: CSARPGLGVDTQYF
j_gene: TRBJ2-3; v_gene: TRBV7-3; CDR3aa: CASSNPRQGADTQYF
j_gene: TRBJ2-3; v_gene: TRBV5-6; CDR3aa: CASMGVGGPTDTQYF
j_gene: TRBJ2-3; v_gene: TRBV20-1; CDR3aa: CSAAQRAGETDTQYF
j_gene: TRBJ2-6; v_gene: TRBV28; CDR3aa: CASSFSGAAGANVLTF
j_gene: TRBJ2-5; v_gene: TRBV2; CDR3aa: CASKRSLVPQETQYF
j_gene: TRBJ2-7; v_gene: TRBV6-1; CDR3aa: CASSELVRYEQYF
j_gene: TRBJ1-3; v_gene: TRBV3-1; CDR3aa: CASSPPPGNTIYF
j_gene: TRBJ2-5; v_gene: TRBV6-1; CDR3aa: CASSKTGPGVETQYF
j_gene: TRBJ1-5; v_gene: TRBV19; CDR3aa: CASSLTDDFYQPQHF
j_gene: TRBJ1-2; v_gene: TRBV11-2; CDR3aa: CASSSLAGTGQGGYTF
j_gene: TRBJ2-1; v_gene: TRBV12-3/TRBV12-4; CDR3aa: CASSLLPGADISYNEQFF
j_gene: TRBJ2-1; v_gene: TRBV12-3/TRBV12-4; CDR3aa: CASSLWGQGAREQFF
j_gene: TRBJ2-1; v_gene: TRBV18; CDR3aa: CASSPLLAGLNEQFF
j_gene: TRBJ1-5; v_gene: TRBV4-2; CDR3aa: CASSPFRDGIQPQHF
j_gene: TRBJ1-4; v_gene: TRBV6-1; CDR3aa: CASSVRYATNEKLFF
j_gene: TRBJ1-1; v_gene: TRBV6-5; CDR3aa: CASSSLATLNTEAFF
j_gene: TRBJ1-1; v_gene: TRBV20-1; CDR3aa: CSAPGTGMRTEAFF
j_gene: TRBJ1-1; v_gene: TRBV5-5; CDR3aa: CASSLEWENTEAFF
j_gene: TRBJ1-5; v_gene: TRBV28; CDR3aa: CASTPTRRGKSNQPQHF
j_gene: TRBJ2-3; v_gene: TRBV7-2; CDR3aa: CASSSVSTVLDTQYF
j_gene: TRBJ2-3; v_gene: TRBV29-1; CDR3aa: CSLSRGLGDTQYF
j_gene: TRBJ1-2; v_gene: TRBV5-5; CDR3aa: CASSSRPQGYLFHGYTF
j_gene: TRBJ1-1; v_gene: TRBV18; CDR3aa: CASSPSRQTEAFF
j_gene: TRBJ2-5; v_gene: TRBV6-5; CDR3aa: CASSYSMNQETQYF
j_gene: TRBJ1-2; v_gene: TRBV29-1; CDR3aa: CSVEDLVARFYGYTF
j_gene: TRBJ2-1; v_gene: TRBV5-1; CDR3aa: CASSLVVVGEQFF